This TCR beta chain was recovered during a study of cytomegalovirus exposure and HLA in healthy donors. The wider study: Approximately 200 million T cells yielded some 120 million unique TCR beta sequences in earlier analysis. Regarding the study as a whole: As was reported, the HLA-A and HLA-B alleles of most subjects were accurately predicted from TCR beta sequences.

CDR1 is PRHDT and CDR2 is FYEKMQ in the germline V gene (reference sequence). CDR3 size: 15 residues. With 5 bases clipped from V and 0 bases from J, the junction kept 3 bases outside the gene matches. On this clone itself: Its antigen is undetermined.

Primers for the PCR totalled 60 Vbeta and 13 Jbeta. Sequencing used immunoSEQ multiplex PCR; TCRdb keeps in-frame clones, though not all of them. The clone table shows about 58,000 clones, with the ten largest holding about 2.1%. Sequencing was done on a sample of PBMCs. The chain is built from TRBV13 and TRBJ2-7; 11 bases align to TRBD1. The TCR comes from a woman aged 18-29 years in good health and CMV-seronegative. The CDR3 reads CASSDGTGGSYEQYF. Written as DNA, the CDR3 is TGTGCCAGCAGCGACGGGACAGGGGGCTCCTACGAGCAGTACTTC. Based on the CDR3 plus reference TRBV13 and TRBJ2-7, the full variable domain is AAGVIQSPRHLIKEKRETATLKCYPIPRHDTVYWYQQGPGQDPQFLISFYEKMQSDKGSIPDRFSAQQFSDYHSELNMSSLELGDSALYFCASSDGTGGSYEQYFGPGTRLTVT.